These T cell receptor beta chains were read from a single sample in a study of CD8+ T cells in alopecia areata. The data were produced by immunoSEQ multiplex PCR, yet TCRdb's version contains in-frame clones alone and is incomplete. The sample lists approximately 100,000 clones, roughly three fifths occurring once. Sequences were derived from CD8+ T cells sorted from blood, sampled between weeks 55 and 65, from a patient treated with tofacitinib. The receptors come from a human donor with alopecia areata. Each CDR3 is given with its conserved first and last residue. Fields, in order: V gene, clone size, D gene, J gene, CDR3 protein, CDR3 DNA. A D gene is named only where the DNA matches it firmly. Clone size is given for some rows only: seen once, a few or many times, or a class if the clone is expanded.

V: TRBV4-2; size: .; D: .; J: TRBJ2-6; CDR3: CASSPDFFSSGANVLTF; DNA: TGTGCCAGCAGCCCGGACTTTTTCTCATCTGGGGCCAACGTCCTGACTTTC
V: TRBV27; size: .; D: .; J: TRBJ2-6; CDR3: CASSIRGGGANVLTF; DNA: TGTGCCAGCAGTATCAGGGGGGGTGGGGCCAACGTCCTGACTTTC
V: TRBV7-6; size: .; D: TRBD2; J: TRBJ2-3; CDR3: CASSLSGGLADTQYF; DNA: TGTGCCAGCAGCTTGAGCGGGGGGCTGGCAGATACGCAGTATTTT
V: TRBV30; size: .; D: .; J: TRBJ2-3; CDR3: CAWSGGTGSTDTQYF; DNA: TGTGCCTGGAGTGGAGGGACCGGGAGCACAGATACGCAGTATTTT
V: TRBV7-9; size: .; D: TRBD1; J: TRBJ2-1; CDR3: CASSLRGQGIDEQFF; DNA: TGTGCCAGCAGCCTCCGAGGACAGGGTATCGATGAGCAGTTCTTC
V: TRBV29-1; size: once; D: .; J: TRBJ1-2; CDR3: CSVDSGTYGYTF; DNA: TGCAGCGTTGATTCGGGGACCTATGGCTACACCTTC
V: TRBV9; size: once; D: .; J: TRBJ1-2; CDR3: CASSTTPYYGYTF; DNA: TGTGCCAGCAGCACCACTCCGTACTATGGCTACACCTTC
V: TRBV13; size: .; D: .; J: TRBJ2-7; CDR3: CASSSGDRRGEQYF; DNA: TGTGCCAGCAGCAGCGGCGACAGGCGTGGCGAGCAGTACTTC
V: TRBV5-1; size: .; D: TRBD1; J: TRBJ2-3; CDR3: CASIPQGASTDTQYF; DNA: TGCGCCAGCATACCACAGGGGGCTAGCACAGATACGCAGTATTTT
V: TRBV30; size: .; D: .; J: TRBJ1-1; CDR3: CACQIPSGVGNTEAFF; DNA: TGTGCCTGCCAGATTCCATCCGGGGTGGGGAACACTGAAGCTTTCTTT
V: TRBV13; size: .; D: .; J: TRBJ1-2; CDR3: CASSLGNRANYGYTF; DNA: TGTGCCAGCAGCTTAGGCAACAGGGCGAACTATGGCTACACCTTC
V: TRBV2; size: few; D: .; J: TRBJ2-7; CDR3: CASSEAPQGEREQYF; DNA: TGTGCCAGCAGTGAAGCGCCCCAGGGAGAGCGCGAGCAGTACTTC
V: TRBV4-1; size: .; D: .; J: TRBJ2-7; CDR3: CASSQDSYEQYF; DNA: TGCGCCAGCAGCCAAGATTCCTACGAGCAGTACTTC
V: TRBV6-1; size: .; D: .; J: TRBJ1-2; CDR3: CASSEAWEAYGYTF; DNA: TGTGCCAGCAGTGAAGCTTGGGAGGCCTATGGCTACACCTTC
V: TRBV5-1; size: .; D: .; J: TRBJ2-3; CDR3: CASTRWNTQYF; DNA: TGCGCCAGCACCAGATGGAATACGCAGTATTTT
V: TRBV5-1; size: .; D: .; J: TRBJ2-1; CDR3: CASSFLQGQDEQFF; DNA: TGCGCCAGCAGCTTTCTCCAGGGGCAAGATGAGCAGTTCTTC
V: TRBV5-1; size: .; D: .; J: TRBJ1-1; CDR3: CASSLMGPNTEAFF; DNA: TGCGCCAGCAGCTTGATGGGGCCGAACACTGAAGCTTTCTTT
V: TRBV13; size: .; D: .; J: TRBJ2-7; CDR3: CASSATGIGYYEQYF; DNA: TGTGCCAGCAGCGCAACAGGTATAGGTTACTACGAGCAGTACTTC
V: TRBV5-1; size: .; D: .; J: TRBJ2-1; CDR3: CASSLIGGLSSYNEQFF; DNA: TGCGCCAGCAGCTTGATCGGCGGCCTGAGCTCCTACAATGAGCAGTTCTTC
V: TRBV6-5; size: .; D: .; J: TRBJ1-5; CDR3: CASRTAYSNQPQHF; DNA: TGTGCCAGCAGGACGGCGTATAGCAATCAGCCCCAGCATTTT
V: TRBV15; size: .; D: TRBD1; J: TRBJ2-7; CDR3: CATSAPGTAAHEQYF; DNA: TGTGCCACCAGCGCCCCCGGGACAGCAGCCCACGAGCAGTACTTC
V: TRBV30; size: few; D: TRBD2; J: TRBJ2-2; CDR3: CAWSVRVSLAAGRGELFF; DNA: TGTGCCTGGAGTGTACGAGTCTCCCTAGCGGCCGGGAGGGGGGAGCTGTTTTTT